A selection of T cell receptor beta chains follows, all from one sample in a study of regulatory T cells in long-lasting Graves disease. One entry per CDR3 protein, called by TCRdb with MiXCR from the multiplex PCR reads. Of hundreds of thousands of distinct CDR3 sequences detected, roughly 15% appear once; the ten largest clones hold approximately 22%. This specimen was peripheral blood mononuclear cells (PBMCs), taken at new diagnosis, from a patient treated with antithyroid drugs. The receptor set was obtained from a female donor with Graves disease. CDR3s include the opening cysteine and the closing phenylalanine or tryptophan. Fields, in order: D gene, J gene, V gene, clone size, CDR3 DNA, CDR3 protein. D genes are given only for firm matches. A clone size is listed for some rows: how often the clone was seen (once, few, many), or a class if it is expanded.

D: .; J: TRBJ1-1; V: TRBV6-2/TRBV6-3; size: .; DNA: TGTGCCAGCAGTTTACCGGGAACCACTGAAGCTTTCTTT; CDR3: CASSLPGTTEAFF
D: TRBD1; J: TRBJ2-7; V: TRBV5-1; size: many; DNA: TGCGCCAGCAGCCCGACCGGACAGGGTGTCTACGAGCAGTACTTC; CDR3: CASSPTGQGVYEQYF
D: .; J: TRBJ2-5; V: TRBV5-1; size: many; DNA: TGCGCCAGCAGCTTGGGTAGCGGTCCTGTAGAGACCCAGTACTTC; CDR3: CASSLGSGPVETQYF
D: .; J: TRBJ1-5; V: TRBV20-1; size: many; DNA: TGCAGTGCTAGCATGGGAGGAGCGGGGGCTATGAACAATCAGCCCCAGCATTTT; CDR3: CSASMGGAGAMNNQPQHF
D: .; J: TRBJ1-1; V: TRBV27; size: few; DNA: TGTGCCAGCAGTTTAGGGGTTGGGGGCACTGAAGCTTTCTTT; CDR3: CASSLGVGGTEAFF
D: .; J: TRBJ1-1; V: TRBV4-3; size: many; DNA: TGCGCCAGCAGCCAACAGGCGATGAACACTGAAGCTTTCTTT; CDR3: CASSQQAMNTEAFF
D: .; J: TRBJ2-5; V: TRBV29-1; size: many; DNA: TGCAGCGTGTACCAAGAGACCCAGTACTTC; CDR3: CSVYQETQYF
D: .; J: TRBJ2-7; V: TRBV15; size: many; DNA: TGTGCCACCAGCAGAGTAGGCCGGAACGAGCAGTACTTC; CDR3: CATSRVGRNEQYF
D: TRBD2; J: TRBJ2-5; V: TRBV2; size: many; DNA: TGTGCCTCTGGGGGACTAGCGGGGTCCTCGGAGACCCAGTACTTC; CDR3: CASGGLAGSSETQYF
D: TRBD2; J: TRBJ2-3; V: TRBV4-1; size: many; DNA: TGCGCCAGCAGCCAGGAAGCGGGGCTCACAGATACGCAGTATTTT; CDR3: CASSQEAGLTDTQYF
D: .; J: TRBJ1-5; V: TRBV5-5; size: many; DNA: TGTGCCAGCAGCTTGACGGGTAGGGGGAGCTTTCAGCCCCAGCATTTT; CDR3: CASSLTGRGSFQPQHF
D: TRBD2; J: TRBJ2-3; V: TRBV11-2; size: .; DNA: TGTGCCAGCAGCTTTGCGGGAGGTGGCACAGATACGCAGTATTTT; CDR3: CASSFAGGGTDTQYF
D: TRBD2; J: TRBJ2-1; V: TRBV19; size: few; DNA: TGTGCCAGTAGTATAGGCGGGAGGGCTGGTTATGAGCAGTTCTTC; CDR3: CASSIGGRAGYEQFF
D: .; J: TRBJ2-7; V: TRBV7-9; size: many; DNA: TGTGCCAGCAGCCCCCGGGAATTCTACGAGCAGTACTTC; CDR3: CASSPREFYEQYF
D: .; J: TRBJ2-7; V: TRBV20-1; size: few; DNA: TGCAGTGCTCACGGACAGCAGAGCTCCTACGAGCAGTACTTC; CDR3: CSAHGQQSSYEQYF
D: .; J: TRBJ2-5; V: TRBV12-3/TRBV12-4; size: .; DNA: TGTGCCAGCAGTTTATTCCTGAAAGAGACCCAGTACTTC; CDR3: CASSLFLKETQYF
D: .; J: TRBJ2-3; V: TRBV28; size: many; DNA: TGTGCCAGCAGTTTCAGGGGACAAAGCACAGATACGCAGTATTTT; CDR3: CASSFRGQSTDTQYF
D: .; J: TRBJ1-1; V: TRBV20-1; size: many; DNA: TGCAGTGGCCAGGACACTGAAGCTTTCTTT; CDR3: CSGQDTEAFF
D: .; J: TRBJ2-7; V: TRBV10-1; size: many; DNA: TGCGCCAGCAGTGAGTCGGTCACCGAGCAGTACTTC; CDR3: CASSESVTEQYF
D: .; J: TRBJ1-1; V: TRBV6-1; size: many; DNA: TGTGCCAGCAGCCTTACAGGGCACACTGAAGCTTTCTTT; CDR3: CASSLTGHTEAFF
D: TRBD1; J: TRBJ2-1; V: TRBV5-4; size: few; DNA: TGTGCCAGCAGACCGGGACAGGGGAATGAGCAGTTCTTC; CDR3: CASRPGQGNEQFF
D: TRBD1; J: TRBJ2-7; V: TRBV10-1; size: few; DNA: TGCGCCAGCAAGGACAGGGAAACGAGCTACGAGCAGTACTTC; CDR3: CASKDRETSYEQYF
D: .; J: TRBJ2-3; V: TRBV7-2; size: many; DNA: TGTGCCAGCAGCTTAGTAGGGGGGCCCACAGATACGCAGTATTTT; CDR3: CASSLVGGPTDTQYF
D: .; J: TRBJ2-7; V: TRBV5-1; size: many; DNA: TGCGCCAGCAGCCCCAGCGGACGCACCTACGAGCAGTACTTC; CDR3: CASSPSGRTYEQYF
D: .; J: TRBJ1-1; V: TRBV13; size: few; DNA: TGTGCCAGCAGCTTGCAGGGTTCGCCTGAAGCTTTCTTT; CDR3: CASSLQGSPEAFF
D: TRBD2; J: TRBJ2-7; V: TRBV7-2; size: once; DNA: TGTGCCAGCAGCCTCCTAGCGGGAGACGGATACGAGCAGTACTTC; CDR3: CASSLLAGDGYEQYF